A single sample is the source of the 32 T cell receptor beta chains below, sequenced in a study of blood T cell repertoires in COVID-19 (dated by TCRdb to 2020 to 2021). Library preparation employed the immunoSEQ multiplex PCR assay. TCRdb took over this immuneACCESS table, retaining in-frame rearrangements with V and J assigned. Such tables are incomplete; in checked studies, under half of the missing clones stem from an unresolved V gene, and the remainder is unexplained. This sample lists about 200,000 clones; about 90% were detected once. The leading ten clones occupy about 1.5% of the sample. Sequenced material: peripheral blood. The source is a man aged 18 to 35 with active or convalescent COVID-19.

This chain joins TRBV28 and TRBJ1-1; D uncertain. The CDR3 is 16 amino acids. In germline, CDR1 is MDHEN, CDR2 SYDVKM. Trimming cost V 6 bases and J 3 bases, with 20 bases left between them. CDR3 DNA: TGTGCCAGCAGAACTACAGTGACGGGGTGGTACACTGAAGCTTTCTTT. It translates to CASRTTVTGWYTEAFF.

The chain couples TRBV19 to TRBJ1-2; D uncertain. CDR1 and CDR2 from the germline V gene are LNHDA and SQIVND (reference sequence). There are 10 residues in the CDR3. The germline V and J ends were trimmed by 9 bases and 8 bases, with 10 bases remaining between them. The CDR3 spells CASGVTGYTF. The CDR3 DNA follows: TGTGCCAGCGGTGTTACCGGCTACACCTTC. Complete variable domain (other parts from reference TRBV19 and TRBJ1-2): DGGITQSPKYLFRKEGQNVTLSCEQNLNHDAMYWYRQDPGQGLRLIYYSQIVNDFQKGDIAEGYSVSREKKESFPLTVTSAQKNPTAFYLCASGVTGYTFGSGTRLTVV.

The chain is built from TRBV11-2 and TRBJ2-1; D gene unclear. The CDR3 contains 11 residues. CDR1 and CDR2 from the germline V gene are SGHAT and FQNNGV. V shed 5 bases and J shed 7 bases, with 6 bases lying between them. The CDR3 protein is CASSRQNEQFF. In nucleotides, the CDR3 is TGTGCCAGCAGCCGCCAGAATGAGCAGTTCTTC. The complete variable domain, with remaining parts taken from reference TRBV11-2 and TRBJ2-1, reads EAGVAQSPRYKIIEKRQSVAFWCNPISGHATLYWYQQILGQGPKLLIQFQNNGVVDDSQLPKDRFSAERLKGVDSTLKIQPAKLEDSAVYLCASSRQNEQFFGPGTRLTVL.

The gene calls are TRBV28 and TRBJ2-7, with a possible D match to TRBD1 (5 bases). This CDR3 contains 13 residues. The V end was cut by 8 bases, the J end by 2 bases, with 13 bases between. Per germline, CDR1 MDHEN and CDR2 SYDVKM. CDR3 DNA: TGTGCCAGCGCGCAGGGCACCCCCTACGAGCAGTACTTC. Its protein product is CASAQGTPYEQYF.

The chain has TRBV7-9 and TRBJ2-5; tentative D call: TRBD1 (5 bases). The V and J ends lost 3 bases and 5 bases respectively, with 22 bases between them. The CDR3 covers 17 residues. From germline, CDR1 is SEHNR and CDR2 FQNEAQ (reference sequence). The CDR3 sequence is CASSFIAGHPAGETQYF. The CDR3 DNA reads TGTGCCAGCAGCTTTATCGCCGGACACCCGGCCGGGGAGACCCAGTACTTC.

The V and J genes are TRBV18 and TRBJ1-5; TRBD1 aligns across 7 bases. Per the germline V gene, CDR1 is KGHSH and CDR2 is LQKENI. This CDR3 is built from 14 residues. V shed 3 bases and J 7 bases; nucleotides not matched to a gene: 6. The CDR3 spells CASSPGQGVQPQHF. The CDR3 bases are TGTGCCAGCTCACCGGGGCAGGGGGTCCAGCCCCAGCATTTT.

The chain joins TRBV11-3 to TRBJ1-2; 7 bases map to TRBD1. Germline CDR1 SGHNT, CDR2 YENEEA. Losses at the gene ends were 0 bases for V and 7 bases for J; bases not matched to a gene: 8. The length of the CDR3 is 15 residues. CDR3 loop: CASSLDLTGRSGYTF. DNA of the CDR3: TGTGCCAGCAGCTTAGATCTGACAGGGCGCTCTGGCTACACCTTC.

The chain carries TRBV5-5 and TRBJ2-3; weak D call: TRBD2 (6 bases). The V end was cut by 3 bases, the J end by 0 bases, with 11 bases between. Germline V lookup: CDR1 SGHKS, CDR2 YYEKEE (reference sequence). The CDR3 has 15 residues. CDR3 coding DNA: TGTGCCAGCAGCTCACTAGCTGGTAGCACAGATACGCAGTATTTT. Translating it yields CASSSLAGSTDTQYF.

The chain couples TRBV19 to TRBJ1-5; TRBD1 matches at 7 bases. The germline CDR1 and CDR2 sequences are LNHDA and SQIVND (reference sequence). Germline trimming cut 1 base from V and 11 bases from J; bases unmatched to any gene: 11. The CDR3 is 15 amino acids. This CDR3 is CASSIGQGRFGAQHF. CDR3 nucleotides: TGTGCCAGTAGTATAGGACAGGGACGATTTGGAGCCCAGCATTTT. The whole variable domain, remainder taken from reference TRBV19 and TRBJ1-5, is DGGITQSPKYLFRKEGQNVTLSCEQNLNHDAMYWYRQDPGQGLRLIYYSQIVNDFQKGDIAEGYSVSREKKESFPLTVTSAQKNPTAFYLCASSIGQGRFGAQHFGDGTRLSIL.

The chain carries TRBV29-1 and TRBJ2-1, with D perhaps matching TRBD2 (6 bases). This CDR3 comprises 14 residues. V lost 3 bases and J 8 bases, leaving 17 bases between the germline ends. CDR1 is SQVTM and CDR2 is ANQGSEA in the germline V gene. DNA for the CDR3: TGCAGCGTTGATTTGTCGGGAGTAGGGTATGAGCAGTTCTTC. The encoded protein is CSVDLSGVGYEQFF.

This sequence joins TRBV5-1 and TRBJ2-7; D perhaps matches TRBD2 (5 bases). CDR3 length equals 15 residues. Trimming cost V 4 bases and J 0 bases, with 14 bases left between them. Germline CDR1 SGHRS, CDR2 YFSETQ. CDR3 residues: CASSKGDRSSYEQYF. The CDR3 bases are TGCGCCAGCAGCAAGGGAGATAGAAGCTCCTACGAGCAGTACTTC.

This clone was picked up one time. The rearrangement joins TRBV5-8 to TRBJ2-2, with D perhaps TRBD2 (5 bases). From germline, CDR1 is SGHTS and CDR2 YDEGEE. This CDR3 is 16 amino acids long. V lost 3 bases, J lost 0 bases, and 12 bases lay in between. DNA for the CDR3: TGTGCCAGCAGCTCCCGTCTGCGGGCGAACACCGGGGAGCTGTTTTTT. Translated, it gives CASSSRLRANTGELFF. The variable domain in full, completed from reference TRBV5-8 and TRBJ2-2, reads EAGVTQSPTHLIKTRGQQATLRCSPISGHTSVYWYQQALGLGLQFLLWYDEGEERNRGNFPPRFSGRQFPNYSSELNVNALELEDSALYLCASSSRLRANTGELFFGEGSRLTVL.

This rearrangement joins TRBV6-5 to TRBJ1-6; 7 nucleotides match TRBD1. Trimming removed 2 bases from V and 10 bases from J; junction bases left unmatched: 5. The germline V gene encodes CDR1 MNHEY and CDR2 SVGAGI. This CDR3 is 14 amino acids long. In DNA form, the CDR3 reads TGTGCCAGCAGTTACGACAGGGACCCCTCACCCCTCCACTTT. Its protein product is CASSYDRDPSPLHF.

CDR3 sequence: CASSLSARTEAFF. CDR3 bases: TGTGCCAGCAGTTTGTCCGCGCGCACTGAAGCTTTCTTT. The V call is TRBV25-1, the J call TRBJ1-1; D is undetermined. Trimming shortened V by 5 bases and J by 4 bases, and 11 bases separated the two germline ends. CDR3 size: 13 residues. CDR1 is MGHDK, CDR2 SYGVNS, per germline.

This chain links TRBV5-8 with TRBJ2-7; 7 bases align to TRBD1. Trimming at V came to 3 bases and at J to 6 bases, leaving 9 bases not matched to a gene. Germline V CDR1 and CDR2: SGHTS, YDEGEE. CDR3 length: 14 amino acids. CDR3 in DNA: TGTGCCAGCAGCTGGGGCCGGACAGGCGGCGAGCAGTACTTC. Its translation is CASSWGRTGGEQYF. The full variable domain, in which reference TRBV5-8 and TRBJ2-7 provide the parts outside the CDR3, is EAGVTQSPTHLIKTRGQQATLRCSPISGHTSVYWYQQALGLGLQFLLWYDEGEERNRGNFPPRFSGRQFPNYSSELNVNALELEDSALYLCASSWGRTGGEQYFGPGTRLTVT.

The chain couples TRBV7-9 to TRBJ1-3; no clear D. V was shortened by 1 base and J by 4 bases, with 5 bases between the two germline ends. The CDR3 spans 13 residues. Germline V CDR1 and CDR2: SEHNR, FQNEAQ (reference sequence). Here the CDR3 DNA reads TGTGCCAGCAGCTTAGTATCCGGAAACACCATATATTTT. The encoded protein is CASSLVSGNTIYF.

The rearrangement links TRBV6-5 to TRBJ2-1, with D perhaps TRBD1 (6 bases). The V gene's germline CDR1 is MNHEY and CDR2 SVGAGI. V lost 2 bases, J lost 8 bases, and 13 bases lay in between. CDR3 length: 14 residues. The CDR3 loop is CASSYGTPGDEQFF. CDR3 bases: TGTGCCAGCAGTTACGGGACACCTGGCGATGAGCAGTTCTTC.

This clone appeared a few times. The chain joins TRBV2 to TRBJ2-7, with 10 bases identical to TRBD1. Germline trimming cut 7 bases from V and 5 bases from J; bases unmatched to any gene: 8. The length of the CDR3 is 14 residues. From germline, CDR1 is SNHLY and CDR2 FYNNEI. For the CDR3, the DNA is TGTGCCAGCAAATTCGACAGGGGGCATCACGAGCAGTACTTC. This sequence encodes CASKFDRGHHEQYF.

V gene TRBV10-2 combines with J gene TRBJ1-1, with unresolved D. V was pared by 6 bases and J by 12 bases, with 11 bases between. This CDR3 contains 10 residues. Germline V gene lookup returns CDR1 WSHSY and CDR2 SAAADI. The CDR3 bases are TGCGCCAGCAGGGGAGGGTGGACTTTCTTT. Translation: CASRGGWTFF.

The chain couples TRBV12-2 to TRBJ2-2; TRBD2, the table's D call, lacks a check against the DNA. TRBV12-2 represents a pseudogene. This CDR3 has 17 residues. CDR3 amino acids: CASRLVGLAEETGELFF. For the CDR3, the DNA is TGTGCAAGTCGCTTAGTAGGCCTAGCGGAAGAGACCGGGGAGCTGTTTTTT.

This chain joins TRBV28 and TRBJ1-1; 8 positions agree with TRBD1. The CDR3 runs 14 residues. From germline, CDR1 is MDHEN and CDR2 SYDVKM. Trimming at V came to 5 bases and at J to 6 bases, leaving 8 bases not matched to a gene. The CDR3 sequence is CASSPRTGSPEAFF. The CDR3 DNA reads as TGTGCCAGCAGTCCCCGGACAGGGAGCCCTGAAGCTTTCTTT.

The chain links TRBV19 to TRBJ2-7, with a weak D call TRBD1 (6 bases). The CDR3 is made up of 16 amino acids. The V and J ends lost 3 bases and 0 bases respectively, with 15 bases between them. Per the germline V gene, CDR1 is LNHDA and CDR2 is SQIVND (reference sequence). CDR3 DNA: TGTGCCAGTAGTATGTGGGCCAGGGGAAACTCCTACGAGCAGTACTTC. Translated: CASSMWARGNSYEQYF.

The V gene is TRBV6-5, the J gene TRBJ1-1, with no clear D. V dropped 10 bases and J dropped 1 base, with 13 bases sitting between them. This CDR3 is 13 amino acids long. Germline V gene sequence: CDR1 MNHEY, CDR2 SVGAGI. CDR3: CATTQFQNTEAFF. The CDR3 DNA reads TGTGCCACTACACAGTTTCAGAACACTGAAGCTTTCTTT.

The V and J genes are TRBV4-1 and TRBJ1-3, with D hard to call. This CDR3 contains 16 residues. Germline V gene sequence: CDR1 MGHRA, CDR2 YSYEKL. V lost 4 bases, J lost 4 bases, and 17 bases lay in between. The CDR3 DNA is TGCGCCAGCAGCCGGCGTGAGGCGGTGAGCGGAAACACCATATATTTT. It yields the protein CASSRREAVSGNTIYF.

This rearrangement joins TRBV30 to TRBJ2-1; TRBD1 matches 8 bases. The CDR3 length is 19 residues. The germline V gene encodes CDR1 GTSNPN and CDR2 SVGIG (reference sequence). The J segment lost 0 bases and the V segment lost 8 bases, leaving 21 bases of the junction unmatched. The CDR3: CAPPTRGLAPGSSYNEQFF. In DNA, the CDR3 is TGTGCCCCTCCCACCAGGGGGCTAGCCCCTGGGAGCTCCTACAATGAGCAGTTCTTC.

This clone was seen only a few times. This rearrangement joins TRBV18 to TRBJ2-7; D is possibly TRBD2 (6 bases). The CDR3 is 16 residues long. Trimming took off 5 bases at V and 3 bases at J, with 20 bases between the two ends. Germline V gives CDR1 KGHSH, CDR2 LQKENI. Written as DNA, the CDR3 is TGTGCCAGCTCAGGATGGGACGGGACTCTTAGCTACGAGCAGTACTTC. It specifies CASSGWDGTLSYEQYF. Variable domain in full (rest from reference TRBV18 and TRBJ2-7): NAGVMQNPRHLVRRRGQEARLRCSPMKGHSHVYWYRQLPEEGLKFMVYLQKENIIDESGMPKERFSAEFPKEGPSILRIQQVVRGDSAAYFCASSGWDGTLSYEQYFGPGTRLTVT.

The chain has TRBV27 and TRBJ1-5; 7 bases line up with TRBD1. The CDR3 is made up of 17 amino acids. Trimming cost V 4 bases and J 2 bases; bases outside gene matches: 11. The germline CDR1 and CDR2 sequences are MNHEY and SMNVEV (reference sequence). The CDR3 region is CASSSTQGTPGNQPQHF. CDR3 in DNA: TGTGCCAGCAGTTCAACACAGGGGACTCCGGGCAATCAGCCCCAGCATTTT.

This chain joins TRBV18 and TRBJ1-5; D is unclear. The length of the CDR3 is 16 residues. CDR1 and CDR2 (germline): KGHSH, LQKENI. V was cut by 2 bases and J by 4 bases, with 15 bases left in between. The CDR3 protein is CASSPLGQAGNQPQHF. CDR3 sequence (DNA): TGTGCCAGCTCACCATTAGGGCAGGCGGGTAATCAGCCCCAGCATTTT. The full variable domain, in which reference TRBV18 and TRBJ1-5 provide the parts outside the CDR3, is NAGVMQNPRHLVRRRGQEARLRCSPMKGHSHVYWYRQLPEEGLKFMVYLQKENIIDESGMPKERFSAEFPKEGPSILRIQQVVRGDSAAYFCASSPLGQAGNQPQHFGDGTRLSIL.

J is TRBJ1-5 and V is TRBV7-2; 8 bases agree with TRBD1. Germline V CDR1 and CDR2: SGHTA, FQGNSA. Germline trimming cut 1 base from V and 5 bases from J; bases unmatched to any gene: 4. This CDR3 has 15 residues. DNA of the CDR3: TGTGCCAGCAGCTTAGTGACAGGGGCCGATCAGCCCCAGCATTTT. Protein sequence: CASSLVTGADQPQHF.

In DNA form, the CDR3 reads TGTGCCACCAGTGATTCACTAGGATTCGGCAATGAGCAGTTCTTC. Translated, it gives CATSDSLGFGNEQFF. V gene TRBV24-1 combines with J gene TRBJ2-1; D may be TRBD2 (5 bases). V was pared by 2 bases and J by 6 bases, with 13 bases between. Germline V gene lookup returns CDR1 KGHDR and CDR2 SFDVKD. CDR3 length: 15 residues.

The rearrangement uses TRBV25-1 and TRBJ2-2, with D perhaps TRBD1 (6 bases). Per germline, CDR1 MGHDK and CDR2 SYGVNS. This CDR3 contains 12 residues. With 6 bases removed from V and 4 bases from J, the gap between germline ends came to 6 bases. The CDR3 nucleotides are TGTGCCAGCAGCAGGGGCACCGGGGAGCTGTTTTTT. Protein sequence: CASSRGTGELFF.

The chain recombines TRBV6-6 with TRBJ2-1; TRBD2 agrees at 7 bases. V lost 2 bases and J lost 7; bases outside the gene matches: 8. The CDR3 covers 15 residues. Per germline, CDR1 MNHNY and CDR2 SVGAGI (reference sequence). The CDR3 is CASSYASGGRNEQFF. CDR3 DNA sequence: TGTGCCAGCAGTTACGCTAGCGGAGGGCGGAATGAGCAGTTCTTC.